This note documents a single T cell receptor beta chain sequence. There is no known antigen for this receptor. Base-call qualities are not available, and no considerably larger clone is one nucleotide away. The data were obtained in a study of beta chain features in type 1 diabetes (dated by TCRdb to the late 2010s). A note on the overall study: Mean age, gender distribution, total cell number and subset yield did not differ between patients and healthy donors. A total of about 99,000,000 sorted cells were examined across all samples, and RNA yield correlated strongly with the number of cells per subset. In the study, recently diagnosed type 1 diabetes patients and matched healthy donors were compared on the TCRB repertoires of their sorted circulating CD4+ T cell subsets. Naive and central memory subsets were obtained from all 28 donors, but regulatory and stem cell-like memory subsets were isolated from only 8 patients and about 8 healthy donors. Overall study outcomes, separate from this receptor: Because cDNA rather than genomic DNA was sequenced, highly expressing activated cells could have been over-represented, although no difference in activation and CD3 levels was found between groups. Only small numbers of individuals were included in the HLA sub-analyses, which left unresolved whether HLA type had any influence on TCRB rearrangement. A moderate but significant shortening of TCRB CDR3 length was observed in type 1 diabetes patients in all four CD4+ subsets. Naive, central memory and regulatory TCRB repertoires appeared to be more alike among patients than among healthy donors. PCR might favor shorter templates, but patient and control samples were amplified and corrected together, so any skew would affect both groups equally. At VDJ recombination sites, patients with type 1 diabetes made fewer insertions and deleted more nucleotides, a pattern implying thymic rearrangement abnormalities.

A single peripheral blood draw of about 116 mL on average was collected from each donor into heparinised tubes. Naive, central memory, regulatory and stem cell-like memory CD4+ T cells were sorted on a BD FACSAria II using a panel including CD45RO, CCR7, CD25, CD127, CD95 and CD27. Purity was above 98% for every sorted population. PBMCs were isolated immediately by Lymphoprep density gradient centrifugation and stained directly without culture. So that batch effects would be minimized, each experiment stained and sorted samples in pairs, pairing one healthy donor with one patient. The entire amount of isolated RNA was reverse transcribed using the High Capacity cDNA Reverse Transcription Kit, so the sequenced TCRB transcripts were expressed ones. Deep immunoSEQ sequencing was performed on naive, central memory and regulatory T cell samples, with an average of roughly 3.6 million total reads per sample. Sorted cells were lysed in RLT buffer, and RNA was extracted using DNase-treated RNeasy Micro or Mini kits according to cell number. To prevent cross-contamination, each cell subset was processed individually, whereas patient and healthy donor samples were processed jointly. The immunoSEQ multiplex PCR was used to amplify TCRB sequences from cDNA, generating 87-bp fragments that spanned the CDR3 region. The amplicons were sequenced using the Illumina HiSeq platform. As for the authors' bioinformatics: Synthetic template baselines were used to correct PCR bias computationally, reads within Hamming distance 2 were collapsed, and singletons that could not be merged were discarded. Reads were aligned against IMGT to assign V, D and J genes, CDR3 length and insertions or deletions at six rearrangement sites. Within each subset, clonotype counts were normalized to sorted cell number, and only after that were true diversity and Gini coefficients computed with the tcR R package. The overlap coefficient, calculated on TCRB nucleotide sequences, was used to measure repertoire sharing. TCRdb mirrors the immuneACCESS table, restricted to in-frame sequences. Some clones are absent from its copies; in checked studies, under half trace to an unresolved V gene, and the reason for the others is unknown. V and J calls plus clone size are reproduced from that table; the DNA served to infer D and trimming. This sample holds under 250,000 clones; about 30% were observed only once. The ten largest clonotypes hold around 4% of the sample.

V loses 0 bases at its end and J loses 5 bases; junction bases beyond the gene matches: 12. CDR1 and CDR2 (SGDLS, YYNGEE) derive from the germline V gene. The CDR3, cysteine through phenylalanine, is 18 amino acids long. Left in the record is the CDR3 DNA by itself, 54 bases read in frame from the first base. The chain is assembled from TRBV9 and TRBJ2-1; 9 bases in the junction line up with TRBD2. This TCR was recovered from a man aged 25-45 years in good health. The sequencing sample was made of central memory CD4+ T cells from blood. The CDR3 region reads CASSVALGGGRANNEQFF. The DNA sequence is given as TGTGCCAGCAGCGTAGCTTTGGGCGGCGGGAGGGCCAACAATGAGCAGTTCTTC.